This is a list of T cell receptor beta chains from one sample in a study of shared T cell receptors in the human thymus. The repertoire was sequenced with immunoSEQ multiplex PCR; TCRdb's copy has only in-frame clones and lacks some. The sample has some 700,000 clones; 70% to 90% are singletons. The sample also formed part of further work on human thymus T cells.

The sequencing sample was made of thymocytes. The receptors here all came from a girl less than two years old with a congenital heart defect. The CDR3 runs from the conserved cysteine through the conserved F or W. D genes are given only for firm matches. Only some rows state a clone size, as once, few, many or a class for expanded clones.

v_call	d_call	clone_size	j_call	cdr3_nt	cdr3_aa
TRBV6-1	.	.	TRBJ1-5	TGTGCCAGCAGTGAAGCCCCGGCGATAGAACCGGCAGGGGCCCAGCATTTT	CASSEAPAIEPAGAQHF
TRBV6-5	.	.	TRBJ1-6	TGTGCCAGCAGTTACTTTACCGGGAGGGGATCACCCCTCCACTTT	CASSYFTGRGSPLHF
TRBV7-9	.	.	TRBJ1-2	TGTGCCAGCAGCCCGAATCTGGCAGAAATTTACTATGGCTACACCTTC	CASSPNLAEIYYGYTF
TRBV7-8	TRBD2	.	TRBJ2-1	TGTGCCAGCAGGGAAAAGCCTACTAGCGGGGGTGACAATGAGCAGTTCTTC	CASREKPTSGGDNEQFF
TRBV7-9	.	.	TRBJ2-7	TGTGCCAGCAGCCCTCTCCCGGGAACTAGCTCCTACGAGCAGTACTTC	CASSPLPGTSSYEQYF
TRBV28	TRBD2	.	TRBJ2-5	TGTGCCAGCAGCGAACCCCGCTGGAAGCGGGGGAACCAAGAGACCCAGTACTTC	CASSEPRWKRGNQETQYF
TRBV11-2	.	.	TRBJ2-5	TGTGCCAGCAGACCTAACGGCGCAGGGTTTCTTCAGACCCAGTACTTC	CASRPNGAGFLQTQYF
TRBV2	TRBD1	once	TRBJ1-1	TGTGCCGGCCAGACAGGGGGCCTGAACACTGAAGCTTTCTTT	CAGQTGGLNTEAFF
TRBV28	TRBD2	.	TRBJ2-3	TGTGCCAGCAGTCCCCCGGGTAGCGGGGGCCCTCTCACAGATACGCAGTATTTT	CASSPPGSGGPLTDTQYF
TRBV6-5	.	.	TRBJ1-2	TGTGCCAGCAGTTCACACTCAAGGGAGAGGAGCGGCTACACCTTC	CASSSHSRERSGYTF
TRBV5-6	TRBD2	.	TRBJ2-1	TGTGCCAGCAGCGGACTAGCGGGGGGGCGTGAGCAGTTCTTC	CASSGLAGGREQFF
TRBV2	TRBD2	.	TRBJ2-7	TGTGCCAGCAGTGTGCCTAGCGGGATCCACGAGCAGTACTTC	CASSVPSGIHEQYF
TRBV2	TRBD1	.	TRBJ1-1	TGTGCCAGCAGTGATTCTCGGACAGGGGGCTTGCTTATCACTGAAGCTTTCTTT	CASSDSRTGGLLITEAFF
TRBV9	TRBD2	.	TRBJ2-2	TGTGCCAGCAGCGTAGGGATCGGTCTAGCGGGGGATCGGAACACCGGGGAGCTGTTTTTT	CASSVGIGLAGDRNTGELFF
TRBV7-9	TRBD2	.	TRBJ2-1	TGTGCCCTAGACGATCCGGGACTAGCGGGGGCCGGCTCCTACAATGAGCAGTTCTTC	CALDDPGLAGAGSYNEQFF
TRBV28	.	once	TRBJ1-5	TGTGCCAGTACCCTCGAGGGCCAACCTAGACCCCGCCTTAGCAATCAGCCCCAGCATTTT	CASTLEGQPRPRLSNQPQHF
TRBV2	TRBD1	.	TRBJ1-2	TGTGCCAGCAGTGAAGACTATAGGACAGGGAGCAATGGCTACACCTTC	CASSEDYRTGSNGYTF
TRBV4-1	TRBD1	.	TRBJ2-7	TGCGCCAGCAGCTCACGCCCAACACAGGGGTGCGCCTACGAGCAGTACTTC	CASSSRPTQGCAYEQYF
TRBV27	TRBD2	.	TRBJ2-7	TGTGCCAGCAGTTTGACGGGGGGAGGGCTCGAGCAGTACTTC	CASSLTGGGLEQYF
TRBV23-1	TRBD1	.	TRBJ1-1	TGCGCCAGCAGGACAGGGGGCTCCATGAACACTGAAGCTTTCTTT	CASRTGGSMNTEAFF
TRBV9	TRBD1	.	TRBJ1-3	TGTGCCAGCAGCCTTGGACAGGGGGCGGACGGAAACACCATATATTTT	CASSLGQGADGNTIYF
TRBV14	TRBD2	.	TRBJ2-5	TGTGCCAGCAGCCCATGGGCGGGGGATGAGGAGACCCAGTACTTC	CASSPWAGDEETQYF
TRBV11-1	TRBD1	few	TRBJ2-7	TGTGCCAGCAGCTCCCAGGCAGGGGGCTCCTACGAGCAGTACTTC	CASSSQAGGSYEQYF
TRBV10-1	.	.	TRBJ1-1	TGCGCCAGCAGTTCACAGGAGAACACTGAAGCTTTCTTT	CASSSQENTEAFF
TRBV4-1	.	.	TRBJ1-1	TGCGCCAGCAGCCAGACTATCCCGAACACTGAAGCTTTCTTT	CASSQTIPNTEAFF
TRBV9	TRBD1	.	TRBJ2-6	TGTGCCAGCAGCGGGAAAGGGGGACAGGGGTTATCTGGGGCCAACGTCCTGACTTTC	CASSGKGGQGLSGANVLTF
TRBV28	.	few	TRBJ1-5	TGTGCCAGCAGTCCCGGTCGGGGAACCGATCAGCCCCAGCATTTT	CASSPGRGTDQPQHF
TRBV15	.	.	TRBJ1-1	TGTGCCACCAGCAGAGATTATCCGACTGAGAACACTGAAGCTTTCTTT	CATSRDYPTENTEAFF
TRBV7-9	.	.	TRBJ2-2	TGTGCCAGCAGCTTAACTTTAGCACGTTCGAACACCGGGGAGCTGTTTTTT	CASSLTLARSNTGELFF
TRBV20-1	.	.	TRBJ1-1	TGCAGTGCTAACAGGTACACTGAAGCTTTCTTT	CSANRYTEAFF
TRBV28	TRBD1	.	TRBJ2-7	TGTGCCAGCAAAGGACAGGCTGACGAGCAGTACTTC	CASKGQADEQYF
TRBV27	TRBD1	once	TRBJ1-5	TGTGCCAGCATTCGCATTGGACAGGGTCTCTCCTGCAATCAGCCCCAGCATTTT	CASIRIGQGLSCNQPQHF
TRBV27	TRBD1	.	TRBJ1-6	TGTGCCAGCAGTTTATTACAGGGGGCGGGGAATTCACCCCTCCACTTT	CASSLLQGAGNSPLHF
TRBV5-1	.	.	TRBJ2-5	TGCGCCAGCAGGCGACAGAAACAGCACCAAGAGACCCAGTACTTC	CASRRQKQHQETQYF
TRBV10-3	.	.	TRBJ2-5	TGTGCCATCAAGGGGGGGGCCTGGGAGACCCAGTACTTC	CAIKGGAWETQYF
TRBV4-3	.	.	TRBJ1-2	TGCGCCAGCAGCCCCACGTCAAAACGGCGGGACTATGGCTACACCTTC	CASSPTSKRRDYGYTF
TRBV11-2	TRBD1	.	TRBJ1-2	TGTGCCAGCAGCTGGACAGGGGGTTTTAGGACCTTC	CASSWTGGFRTF
TRBV27	.	.	TRBJ1-2	TGTGCCAGCAGTTTTGAGCGGGGGGCGACGGATGGCTACACCTTC	CASSFERGATDGYTF
TRBV28	TRBD1	once	TRBJ1-2	TGTGCCAGCAGGAGGACAGGGGCCTATGGCTACACCTTC	CASRRTGAYGYTF
TRBV7-2	.	.	TRBJ2-5	TGTGCCAGCAGCCAGACCCGGGGGTACCAAGAGACCCAGTACTTC	CASSQTRGYQETQYF
TRBV4-2	TRBD1	.	TRBJ1-2	TGTGCCAGCAGCCAAGTCGATGGGGACAGGGTATGTGGCTACACCTTC	CASSQVDGDRVCGYTF
TRBV27	.	.	TRBJ1-5	TGTGCCAGCAGCCGTCGTTGGCGGGACCCCAGAGAGGAGCCCCAGCATTTT	CASSRRWRDPREEPQHF
TRBV19	.	.	TRBJ1-2	TGTGCCAGTACCCCGAGAACGGTCGATCACTATGGCTACACCTTC	CASTPRTVDHYGYTF
TRBV18	.	.	TRBJ1-1	TGTGCCAGCTCACCACCATCATCAGGCTCGACAGAGGACACTGAAGCTTTCTTT	CASSPPSSGSTEDTEAFF
TRBV4-3	.	.	TRBJ2-5	TGCGCCAGCAGCCAAGATTTGGGGCAGCATCAAGAGACCCAGTACTTC	CASSQDLGQHQETQYF
TRBV11-2	.	.	TRBJ1-1	TGTGCCAGCAGCCCTTTTGGCTCAATGAACACTGAAGCTTTCTTT	CASSPFGSMNTEAFF
TRBV29-1	TRBD1	.	TRBJ1-1	TGCAGCGCGGACAGGGCTGACACTGAAGCTTTCTTT	CSADRADTEAFF
TRBV5-1	.	once	TRBJ1-4	TGCGCCAGCAGCTATAGCCATTGGGGCAGGGGCGAATTTGAAAAACTGTTTTTT	CASSYSHWGRGEFEKLFF
TRBV6-5	.	once	TRBJ1-1	TGTGCCAGCAGTTACGTGGGCAGGAGGCGAGATGAAGCTTTCTTT	CASSYVGRRRDEAFF
TRBV2	.	.	TRBJ2-3	TGTGCCAGCAGCGAATTTAAAACAGATACGCAGTATTTT	CASSEFKTDTQYF
TRBV10-3	.	few	TRBJ1-3	TGTGCCATCACCCGGACAGACTTGTTCCACTCTGGAAACACCATATATTTT	CAITRTDLFHSGNTIYF
TRBV2	.	few	TRBJ2-5	TGTGCCAGCAGTGAAGCCCGGGGGGCTCAAGAGACCCAGTACTTC	CASSEARGAQETQYF
TRBV7-9	TRBD2	.	TRBJ2-7	TGTGCCAGCAGCTCCCAGGCTACGGGGGGGCCAACCGAGCAGTACTTC	CASSSQATGGPTEQYF
TRBV7-8	.	.	TRBJ1-1	TGTGCCAGCAGCTTAGTGTCGGGTGGCACTGAAGCTTTCTTT	CASSLVSGGTEAFF
TRBV4-1	TRBD1	.	TRBJ1-1	TGCGCCAGCAGCCAAAAGACCGGGACAGGGGGACGTGACACTGAAGCTTTCTTT	CASSQKTGTGGRDTEAFF
TRBV6-6	.	.	TRBJ1-2	TGTGCCAGCAGAACTCGGGACTATGGCTACACCTTC	CASRTRDYGYTF
TRBV5-1	.	.	TRBJ2-6	TGCGCCAGCAGCTTGGTACGGGAATTAGCTGGGGCCAACGTCCTGACTTTC	CASSLVRELAGANVLTF
TRBV2	.	.	TRBJ1-1	TGTGCCAGCAGTGGTGGGGCAGAATTTATGAACACTGAAGCTTTCTTT	CASSGGAEFMNTEAFF
TRBV5-1	TRBD2	.	TRBJ2-7	TGCGCCAGCAGCACCTCACTAGCGGGGCGTGAGCAGTACTTC	CASSTSLAGREQYF
TRBV20-1	.	.	TRBJ2-1	TGCAGTGCCAACAATGAGCAGTTCTTC	CSANNEQFF